This T cell receptor (beta chain) was profiled in a study of early T cells in non-severe SARS-CoV-2 infection. Study-wide results and limits: The matching step, a VDJdb search, favored anti-spike CD8 responses and missed private and CD4 specificities.

Germline V gene data show CDR1 as LGHNA and CDR2 as YNFKEQ. This CDR3 region has 15 residues. The junction had 11 bases not matched to a gene; V was cut back by 2 bases and J by 14 bases. Individual cDNA molecules were tagged with unique molecular identifiers. TCRdb recomputed calls from the 5' RACE reads with MiXCR, one row per CDR3 protein. The sample lists 70,000 to 75,000 distinct CDR3 sequences; approximately 15% were seen once. This clonotype showed up many times. Its antigen is unknown. This chain joins TRBV4-2 and TRBJ1-6, with 8 bases aligning to TRBD1. The source of this sequence is an adult who was a healthcare worker with PCR-confirmed SARS-CoV-2 infection or an uninfected control (not recorded which). The sequencing input was whole blood. Here the CDR3 reads CASSQITGQGLTLHF. The CDR3 bases are TGTGCCAGCAGCCAAATTACCGGACAGGGTTTAACCCTCCACTTT.